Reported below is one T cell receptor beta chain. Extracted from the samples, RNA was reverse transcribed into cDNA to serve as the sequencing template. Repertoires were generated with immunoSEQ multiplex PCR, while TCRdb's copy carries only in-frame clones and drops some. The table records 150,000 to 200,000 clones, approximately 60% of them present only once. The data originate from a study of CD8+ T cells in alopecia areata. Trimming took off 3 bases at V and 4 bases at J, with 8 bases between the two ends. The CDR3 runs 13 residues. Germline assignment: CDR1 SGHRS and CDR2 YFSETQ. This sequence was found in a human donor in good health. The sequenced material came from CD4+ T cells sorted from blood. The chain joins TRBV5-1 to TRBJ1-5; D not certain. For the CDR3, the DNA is TGCGCCAGCAGCTACGAGGGAAATCAGCCCCAGCATTTT. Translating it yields CASSYEGNQPQHF.